This T cell receptor beta chain came from a study of cytomegalovirus exposure and HLA in healthy donors. Study-wide background: The same platform used for the approximately 670 first-cohort repertoires was also used for the 120 or so validation repertoires, as a later analysis reported.

V gave up 7 bases and J gave up 7 bases; unmatched junction bases: 9. The CDR3 loop spans 13 amino acids. Germline CDR1 is MNHNY and CDR2 is SVGAGI (reference sequence). Produced via immunoSEQ multiplex PCR; TCRdb's table is partial and in-frame only. The table lists 250,000 or so clones, around 87% of them singletons. General study results and limits: Many donors carried some public TCRs, although rarity characterized most TCR sequences. Researchers counted approximately 160 TCR beta chains as cytomegalovirus-associated. High specificity and sensitivity for cytomegalovirus status were reported for the classifier.

About this clone itself: The antigen remains undetermined.

The chain couples TRBV6-6 to TRBJ1-1; 7 nucleotides agree with TRBD1. The sequence derives from a woman younger than 30 in good health and CMV-seronegative. Material for sequencing was PBMCs. CDR3: CASNLGQDLEAFF. The CDR3 nucleotides are TGTGCCAGCAACCTAGGACAGGATCTTGAAGCTTTCTTT.